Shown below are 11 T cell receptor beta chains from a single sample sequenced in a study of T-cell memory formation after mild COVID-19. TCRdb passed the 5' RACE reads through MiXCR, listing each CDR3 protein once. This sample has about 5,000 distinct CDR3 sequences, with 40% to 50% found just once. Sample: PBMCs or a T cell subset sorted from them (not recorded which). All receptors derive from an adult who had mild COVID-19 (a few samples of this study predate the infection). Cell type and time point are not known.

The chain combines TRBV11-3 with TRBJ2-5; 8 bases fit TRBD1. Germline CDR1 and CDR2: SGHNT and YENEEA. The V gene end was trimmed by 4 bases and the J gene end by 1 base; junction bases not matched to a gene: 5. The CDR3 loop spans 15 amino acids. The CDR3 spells CASSSGTGSQETQYF. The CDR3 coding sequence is TGTGCCAGCAGCTCCGGGACAGGAAGCCAAGAGACCCAGTACTTC.

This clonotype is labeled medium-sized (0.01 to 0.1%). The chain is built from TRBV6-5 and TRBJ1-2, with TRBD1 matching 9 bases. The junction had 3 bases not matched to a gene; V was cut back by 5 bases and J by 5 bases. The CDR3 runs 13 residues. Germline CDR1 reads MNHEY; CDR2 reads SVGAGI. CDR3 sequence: CASSMGQGYGYTF. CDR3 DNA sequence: TGTGCCAGCAGTATGGGACAGGGATATGGCTACACCTTC.

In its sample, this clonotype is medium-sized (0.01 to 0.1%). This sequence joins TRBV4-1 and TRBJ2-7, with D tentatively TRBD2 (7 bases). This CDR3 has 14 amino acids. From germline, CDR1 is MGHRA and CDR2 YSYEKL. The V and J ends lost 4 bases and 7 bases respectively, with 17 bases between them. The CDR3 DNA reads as TGCGCCAGCAGCCCGGCACTAGCGAGGGGGGAGCAGTACGTC. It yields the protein CASSPALARGEQYV.

CDR3 nucleotide sequence: TGTGCCAGCAGTTACGGAGGGGCCACTGAAGCTTTCTTT. Protein sequence: CASSYGGATEAFF. V and J are TRBV6-5 and TRBJ1-1, with D possibly being TRBD1 (5 bases). V was cut by 2 bases and J by 4 bases, with 8 bases left in between. CDR3 length: 13 residues. Per the germline V gene, CDR1 is MNHEY and CDR2 is SVGAGI.

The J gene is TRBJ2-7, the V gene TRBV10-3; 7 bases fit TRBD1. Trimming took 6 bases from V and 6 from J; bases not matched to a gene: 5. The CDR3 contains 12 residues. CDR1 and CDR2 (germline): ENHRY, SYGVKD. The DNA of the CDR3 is TGTGCCATCAGCCCGACAGGGAGCGAGCAGTACTTC. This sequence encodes CAISPTGSEQYF.

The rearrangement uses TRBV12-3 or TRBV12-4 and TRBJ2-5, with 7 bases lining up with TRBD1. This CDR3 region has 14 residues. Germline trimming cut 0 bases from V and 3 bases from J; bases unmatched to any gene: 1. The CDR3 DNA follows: TGTGCCAGCAGTTTAGCGGACAGGAAAGAGACCCAGTACTTC. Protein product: CASSLADRKETQYF.

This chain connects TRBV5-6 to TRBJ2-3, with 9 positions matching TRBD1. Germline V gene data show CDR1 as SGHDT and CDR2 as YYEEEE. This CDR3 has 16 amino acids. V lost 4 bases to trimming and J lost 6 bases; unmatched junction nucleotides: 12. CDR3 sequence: CASSPLGQGTDDTQYF. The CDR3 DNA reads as TGTGCCAGCAGCCCCCTCGGACAGGGGACAGACGATACGCAGTATTTT.

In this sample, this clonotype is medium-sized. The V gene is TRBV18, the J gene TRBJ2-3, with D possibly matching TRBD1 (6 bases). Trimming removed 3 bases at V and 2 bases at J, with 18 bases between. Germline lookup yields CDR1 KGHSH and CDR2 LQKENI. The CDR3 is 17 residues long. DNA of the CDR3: TGTGCCAGCTCACCGCCGTATGACAGGCCGTTCACAGATACGCAGTATTTT. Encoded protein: CASSPPYDRPFTDTQYF.

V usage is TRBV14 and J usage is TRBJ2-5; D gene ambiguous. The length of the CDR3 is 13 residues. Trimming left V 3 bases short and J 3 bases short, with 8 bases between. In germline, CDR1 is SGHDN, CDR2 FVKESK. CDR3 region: CASSHEGEETQYF. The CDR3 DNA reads TGTGCCAGCAGCCATGAAGGTGAAGAGACCCAGTACTTC.

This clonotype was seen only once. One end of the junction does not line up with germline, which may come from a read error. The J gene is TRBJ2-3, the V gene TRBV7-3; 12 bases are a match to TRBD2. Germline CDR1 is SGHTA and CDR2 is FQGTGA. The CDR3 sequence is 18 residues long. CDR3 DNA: TGTGCCTGCAGCTTAACACCGACTAGCGGGGGAAGGTTGGATACGCAGTATTTT. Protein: CACSLTPTSGGRLDTQYF. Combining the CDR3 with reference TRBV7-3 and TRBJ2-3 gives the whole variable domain GAGVSQTPSNKVTEKGKYVELRCDPISGHTALYWYRQSLGQGPEFLIYFQGTGAADDSGLPNDRFFAVRPEGSVSTLKIQRTERGDSAVYLCACSLTPTSGGRLDTQYFGPGTRLTVL.

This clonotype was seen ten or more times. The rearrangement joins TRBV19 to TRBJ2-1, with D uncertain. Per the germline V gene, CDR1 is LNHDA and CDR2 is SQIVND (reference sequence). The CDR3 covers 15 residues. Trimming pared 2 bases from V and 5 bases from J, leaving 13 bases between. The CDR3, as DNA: TGTGCCAGTAGTATAAACCACCGGGCCAACAATGAGCAGTTCTTC. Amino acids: CASSINHRANNEQFF.